This T cell receptor (beta chain) stems from a study of response to subunit inactivated influenza vaccine. V shed 4 bases and J shed 2 bases, with 9 bases lying between them. The CDR3 runs 14 residues. TCRdb analysed the RT-PCR reads with MiXCR anew, one entry per CDR3 protein. This sample has about 170,000 distinct CDR3 sequences, with less than 15% found just once. These sequences were also reported in another study, on T cells expressing NK-cell markers. That work contributes: What made the TCR beta cDNA was 5'RACE template switching with UMIs. Sorted CD3+CD56+NKG2C+, CD3+CD56+NKG2C- and CD3+CD56-NKG2C+ T cells supplied TCR beta repertoires. Of CD8+ T cells, 1.0-7.0% belonged to dominant NKG2C+ clonotypes in five or six donors. Expanded clones of NKG2C+ T cells had an unclear HCMV specificity.

The V and J genes are TRBV12-3 or TRBV12-4 and TRBJ2-1; a weak D match, TRBD1 (5 bases). The sequence was collected from a man aged 50 to 59 who received an inactivated influenza vaccine. The sequenced sample was CD8+ T cells sorted from PBMCs, obtained about 12 days after vaccination. CDR3 coding DNA: TGTGCCAGCAGTTCACAGACAGCCTACAATGAGCAGTTCTTC. It encodes CASSSQTAYNEQFF.